Listed here are 24 T cell receptor beta chains from one sample, sequenced in a study of CD8 T cells in ankylosing spondylitis. Broader study findings: Seemingly distinctive of ankylosing spondylitis blood was a TCR beta motif formed by eight highly homologous variants.

TCRdb analysed the 5' RACE reads with MiXCR anew, one entry per CDR3 protein. The repertoire holds around 450,000 distinct CDR3 sequences, approximately 26% seen once, with 0.89% in the top ten. Antigens for these TCRs are unknown. Sample: blood, either unsorted or a sorted T cell fraction (not recorded which). The receptors derive from a male donor with ankylosing spondylitis.

J is TRBJ1-1 and V is TRBV3-1; D gene uncertain. V lost 2 bases to trimming and J lost 5 bases, with 21 bases between them. The V gene's germline CDR1 is LGHDT and CDR2 YNNKEL (reference sequence). The length of the CDR3 is 17 residues. CDR3 coding DNA: TGTGCCAGCAGCCAACAGAAGGCAGGCGTGTCTTTAACTGAAGCTTTCTTT. Protein sequence: CASSQQKAGVSLTEAFF.

This clonotype came up many times. CDR3 loop: CASSLWEGEQFF. CDR3 bases: TGTGCCAGCAGCTTATGGGAAGGTGAGCAGTTCTTC. V usage is TRBV7-2 and J usage is TRBJ2-1, with no clear D. V shed 2 bases and J shed 9 bases, with 8 bases lying between them. The CDR3 is made up of 12 amino acids. Germline V gene data show CDR1 as SGHTA and CDR2 as FQGNSA.

Only a few counts were recorded for this clonotype. The chain has TRBV20-1 and TRBJ2-7, with unresolved D. Germline CDR1 and CDR2: DFQATT and SNEGSKA (reference sequence). This CDR3 has 11 amino acids. Deletions cut 0 bases from V and 4 bases from J, with 4 bases between. CDR3 residues: CSARDEYEQYF. Written as DNA, the CDR3 is TGCAGTGCTAGAGACGAGTACGAGCAGTACTTC.

This rearrangement joins TRBV5-6 to TRBJ2-5; TRBD1 matches 8 bases. The CDR3 extends over 14 amino acids. The V and J ends lost 1 base and 2 bases, in that order; junction bases with no gene match: 1. The germline V gene encodes CDR1 SGHDT and CDR2 YYEEEE. The CDR3 here is CASSLWTGQETQYF. CDR3 sequence (DNA): TGTGCCAGCAGCTTGTGGACAGGGCAAGAGACCCAGTACTTC.

The chain carries TRBV7-8 and TRBJ1-2, with TRBD1 matching 7 bases. V lost 5 bases to trimming and J lost 6 bases; unmatched junction nucleotides: 9. The CDR3 has 14 residues. Germline CDR1 reads SGHVS; CDR2 reads FQNEAQ. The CDR3 protein is CASSPTGTDDGYTF. Here the CDR3 DNA reads TGTGCCAGCAGCCCAACTGGGACAGATGATGGCTACACCTTC.

This clonotype was seen a few times. The CDR3 spells CASRPRVGDRGDTQYF. For the CDR3, the DNA is TGCGCCAGCAGACCAAGGGTGGGGGACAGGGGAGATACGCAGTATTTT. The chain is built from TRBV4-1 and TRBJ2-3; 10 nucleotides line up with TRBD1. Germline V gene data show CDR1 as MGHRA and CDR2 as YSYEKL. The junction had 11 bases not matched to a gene; V was cut back by 6 bases and J by 5 bases. The CDR3 length is 16 residues.

This chain connects TRBV27 to TRBJ2-3; TRBD2 is a possible D gene (5 bases). The CDR3 runs to 16 residues. Germline CDR1 MNHEY, CDR2 SMNVEV (reference sequence). Trimming took off 6 bases at V and 3 bases at J, with 19 bases between the two ends. This CDR3 is CASSDTGPGGTDTQYF. CDR3 sequence (DNA): TGTGCCAGCAGCGACACCGGGCCAGGAGGTACAGATACGCAGTATTTT.

In its sample, this clonotype was seen a few times. This chain connects TRBV20-1 to TRBJ2-5; possibly TRBD2 for D (6 bases). Trimming took off 2 bases at V and 2 bases at J, with 9 bases between the two ends. The CDR3 is 13 residues long. Germline loops: CDR1 DFQATT, CDR2 SNEGSKA (reference sequence). CDR3 nucleotide sequence: TGCAGTGCTAGATTCGCGGGACAAGAGACCCAGTACTTC. Translation gives CSARFAGQETQYF.

The chain recombines TRBV3-1 with TRBJ1-1, with TRBD1 identical over 8 bases. CDR1 and CDR2 from the germline V gene are LGHDT and YNNKEL (reference sequence). J gave up 6 bases and V 5 bases, and 8 bases lay outside the gene matches. The CDR3 runs 14 residues. The CDR3 coding sequence is TGTGCCAGCAGCTACTCCTACAGGGGGTCTGAAGCTTTCTTT. It encodes CASSYSYRGSEAFF.

This clonotype turned up a few times. The rearrangement uses TRBV11-2 and TRBJ1-1; D remains ambiguous. Germline V gives CDR1 SGHAT, CDR2 FQNNGV. CDR3 size: 16 residues. V lost 6 bases and J lost 1, with 18 bases in between. This CDR3 is CASRREIGGQNTEAFF. As DNA, the CDR3 is TGTGCCAGCAGAAGAGAGATCGGTGGGCAGAACACTGAAGCTTTCTTT.

This clonotype was counted ten times or more. V gene TRBV5-1 combines with J gene TRBJ2-1, with 9 bases identical to TRBD2. This CDR3 is 17 amino acids long. The V gene's germline CDR1 is SGHRS and CDR2 YFSETQ. Trimming cost V 0 bases and J 0 bases; bases outside gene matches: 4. CDR3 amino acids: CASSLDGSGSSYNEQFF. In DNA form, the CDR3 reads TGCGCCAGCAGCTTGGACGGTAGCGGGAGCTCCTACAATGAGCAGTTCTTC. The full variable domain, rest sourced from reference TRBV5-1 and TRBJ2-1, is KAGVTQTPRYLIKTRGQQVTLSCSPISGHRSVSWYQQTPGQGLQFLFEYFSETQRNKGNFPGRFSGRQFSNSRSEMNVSTLELGDSALYLCASSLDGSGSSYNEQFFGPGTRLTVL.

This clonotype appeared a few times. The chain is built from TRBV7-2 and TRBJ2-5; D is possibly TRBD1 (5 bases). The CDR3 totals 16 residues. CDR1 is SGHTA and CDR2 is FQGNSA in the germline V gene. Trimming shortened V by 1 base and J by 2 bases, and 14 bases separated the two germline ends. The CDR3 DNA is TGTGCCAGCAGCTTAGGCTCCTTCAGGGATCAAGAGACCCAGTACTTC. Translation: CASSLGSFRDQETQYF. The entire variable domain, with the rest obtained from reference TRBV7-2 and TRBJ2-5, is as follows: GAGVSQSPSNKVTEKGKDVELRCDPISGHTALYWYRQSLGQGLEFLIYFQGNSAPDKSGLPSDRFSAERTGGSVSTLTIQRTQQEDSAVYLCASSLGSFRDQETQYFGPGTRLLVL.

In its sample, this clonotype was seen many times. The chain uses TRBV3-1 and TRBJ2-7; possible D gene TRBD1, 6 bases. Germline values: CDR1 LGHDT, CDR2 YNNKEL (reference sequence). This CDR3 is built from 12 residues. The V and J ends lost 6 bases and 4 bases respectively, with 10 bases between them. The CDR3 DNA sequence: TGTGCCAGCAGTCGGACAGCTTACGAGCAGTACTTC. This sequence encodes CASSRTAYEQYF.

This clonotype was observed a handful of times. Its ends do not fully match the called genes, so a read error is possible. The chain joins TRBV5-1 to TRBJ2-7, with TRBD1 identical over 8 bases. The germline CDR1 and CDR2 sequences are SGHRS and YFSETQ. The CDR3 covers 14 residues. CDR3 sequence (DNA): TGTGCCAGCAGCTCCAGACAGGGGTCCTACGAGCAGTACTTC. It codes for CASSSRQGSYEQYF. Looking up the rest from reference TRBV5-1 and TRBJ2-7 gives the full variable domain: KAGVTQTPRYLIKTRGQQVTLSCSPISGHRSVSWYQQTPGQGLQFLFEYFSETQRNKGNFPGRFSGRQFSNSRSEMNVSTLELGDSALYLCASSSRQGSYEQYFGPGTRLTVT.

The chain recombines TRBV7-9 with TRBJ1-3, with D uncertain. V gave up 9 bases and J gave up 0 bases, with 12 bases separating them. The germline V gene encodes CDR1 SEHNR and CDR2 FQNEAQ (reference sequence). CDR3 length: 14 amino acids. CDR3 region: CASEDLNSGNTIYF. Here the CDR3 DNA reads TGTGCCAGTGAGGACCTTAACTCTGGAAACACCATATATTTT.

This clonotype was observed a handful of times. One end of the junction varies from germline; a read error may be responsible. The chain is built from TRBV5-1 and TRBJ2-5, with D tentatively TRBD1 (6 bases). Germline-derived CDR1 and CDR2 are SGHRS and YFSETQ. The CDR3 length is 15 residues. The CDR3 coding sequence is TGCGCCAGCAGTTTGGACCCCAGGGGTGGGGAGACCCAGTACTTC. It encodes CASSLDPRGGETQYF.

This clonotype was found a few times. The V gene is TRBV7-9, the J gene TRBJ1-1; TRBD1 might be the D (5 bases). The ends were cut back, 4 bases at V and 1 base at J, with 13 bases in the middle. The germline V gene has CDR1 SEHNR and CDR2 FQNEAQ (reference sequence). This CDR3 comprises 15 residues. DNA for the CDR3: TGTGCCAGCAGCTCCCCCGGGACGGCGAACACTGAAGCTTTCTTT. This translates into CASSSPGTANTEAFF.

This clonotype was seen only a few times. The chain combines TRBV5-5 with TRBJ1-5; 10 nucleotides align to TRBD1. The length of the CDR3 is 14 residues. Germline values: CDR1 SGHKS, CDR2 YYEKEE (reference sequence). Trimming cost V 6 bases and J 6 bases; bases outside gene matches: 6. The CDR3 bases are TGTGCCAGCAACGACAGGGGGCTGGGTCAGCCCCAGCATTTT. Translated: CASNDRGLGQPQHF.

The chain uses TRBV10-3 and TRBJ2-7, with 12 bases that match TRBD2. Trimming took 0 bases from V and 0 from J; bases not matched to a gene: 6. This CDR3 has 18 residues. Germline CDR1 reads ENHRY; CDR2 reads SYGVKD. The CDR3 here is CAISESGTSGRSSYEQYV. CDR3 bases: TGTGCCATCAGTGAGTCAGGGACTAGCGGGCGTAGCTCCTACGAGCAGTACGTC.

This clonotype was detected a few times. This chain links TRBV20-1 with TRBJ2-3; 7 bases map to TRBD2. CDR1 DFQATT and CDR2 SNEGSKA come from the germline V gene (reference sequence). V lost 3 bases to trimming and J lost 3 bases; unmatched junction nucleotides: 15. This CDR3 has 17 residues. CDR3 sequence reads: CSASSGPRGMRTDTQYF. The CDR3 DNA is TGCAGTGCTAGTTCTGGTCCGCGGGGGATGCGGACAGATACGCAGTATTTT.

V gene TRBV20-1 combines with J gene TRBJ2-7; no firm D call. The ends were cut back, 4 bases at V and 0 bases at J, with 10 bases in the middle. The CDR3 sequence is 13 residues long. Germline V lookup: CDR1 DFQATT, CDR2 SNEGSKA (reference sequence). In DNA form, the CDR3 reads TGCAGTGCTACGAGCGTGAACTCCTACGAGCAGTACGTC. Translated, it gives CSATSVNSYEQYV.

Many counts were recorded for this clonotype. The chain recombines TRBV5-1 with TRBJ2-2; the match to TRBD2 covers 12 bases. Germline CDR1 is SGHRS and CDR2 is YFSETQ. This CDR3 spans 16 amino acids. With V trimmed by 0 bases and J by 6 bases, 3 bases remained unmatched. The CDR3 nucleotides read TGCGCCAGCAGCTTGGAGACTAGCGGGAGAGCCGGGGAGCTGTTTTTT. It yields the protein CASSLETSGRAGELFF.

In its sample, this clonotype was seen many times. The chain couples TRBV12-3 or TRBV12-4 to TRBJ1-4, with D possibly TRBD1 on 6 matching bases. There are 15 residues in the CDR3. V lost 2 bases, J lost 5 bases, and 12 bases lay in between. CDR3 coding DNA: TGTGCCAGCAGTTTAAGGGCAGGGGCAAATGAAAAACTGTTTTTT. Protein: CASSLRAGANEKLFF.

This chain links TRBV19 with TRBJ2-1, with 9 bases that match TRBD2. Germline V lookup: CDR1 LNHDA, CDR2 SQIVND (reference sequence). V dropped 0 bases and J dropped 7; count of bases not matched to a gene: 7. This CDR3 is 16 amino acids long. CDR3 bases: TGTGCCAGTAGTATAGATGCCGCGGGAGGGCGGAATGAGCAGTTCTTC. Encoded protein: CASSIDAAGGRNEQFF.